A selection of T cell receptor beta chains follows, all from one sample in a study of T cell repertoires and HLA-DP antigens. Assay: immunoSEQ multiplex PCR; the TCRdb copy retains only in-frame clones and omits some. There are approximately 86,000 clones in the sample; approximately 89% occur only once, and about 1.7% lies in the top ten. Their cognate antigens are unknown. The sample taken for sequencing was CD4+ T cells from PBMCs. These receptor sequences come from a man aged 50-60 years in good health and CMV-seronegative. The CDR3 runs from the conserved cysteine through the conserved F or W. The D gene is left open where the match is weak. Not every row has a clone size; where given, it reads once, few, many or a size class.

V gene,J gene,D gene,clone size,CDR3 DNA,CDR3 protein
TRBV4-1,TRBJ2-3,.,.,TGCGCCAGCAGCCCTCAGGGCGTATCCCGCACAGATACGCAGTATTTT,CASSPQGVSRTDTQYF
TRBV5-1,TRBJ1-4,.,.,TGCGCCAGCAGCTTGGGGCGGGGGACTAATGAAAAACTGTTTTTT,CASSLGRGTNEKLFF
TRBV4-3,TRBJ2-7,.,.,TGCGCCAGCAGCCAAGAGGGCAGGGGATACGAGCAGTACTTC,CASSQEGRGYEQYF
TRBV28,TRBJ1-4,.,few,TGTGCCAGCAGTCCTGCCTCAAGGCCTGAAAAACTGTTTTTT,CASSPASRPEKLFF
TRBV2,TRBJ2-2,TRBD2,.,TGTGCCAGCAGTGAAGTGTCTCCCCTAGCGGGGACCGGGGAGCTGTTTTTT,CASSEVSPLAGTGELFF
TRBV27,TRBJ2-1,.,.,TGTGCCAGCAGTTTATCAAGGAGCTCCTACAATGAGCAGTTCTTC,CASSLSRSSYNEQFF
TRBV7-2,TRBJ2-7,TRBD2,once,TGTGCCAGCAGGGGCCGATCTAGCGGCTCCTACGAGCAGTACTTC,CASRGRSSGSYEQYF
TRBV27,TRBJ2-5,TRBD2,once,TGTGCCAGCAACCCCAGCGGGAACCAAGAGACCCAGTACTTC,CASNPSGNQETQYF
TRBV7-6,TRBJ2-6,.,.,TGTGCCAGCAGCTCTACAGGGACGGGGGCCAACGTCCTGACTTTC,CASSSTGTGANVLTF
TRBV18,TRBJ2-1,TRBD1,.,TGTGCCAGCTCACCTCTCCTGGGACAGCGCAATGAGCAGTTCTTC,CASSPLLGQRNEQFF
TRBV18,TRBJ2-7,.,.,TGTGCCAGCTCACCACCGGGGTCCTACGAGCAGTACTTC,CASSPPGSYEQYF
TRBV2,TRBJ2-2,.,.,TGTGCCAGCAGTGGGGAAGCGGCGAACACCGGGGAGCTGTTTTTT,CASSGEAANTGELFF
TRBV9,TRBJ2-2,TRBD2,once,TGTGCCAGCAGCGTGGCGACTAGCGGGGGGGCGATCACCGGGGAGCTGTTTTTT,CASSVATSGGAITGELFF
TRBV11-2,TRBJ2-1,TRBD2,.,TGTGCCAGCAGCTCGCCGGGACTAGCGGGATGGGAGCAGTTCTTC,CASSSPGLAGWEQFF
TRBV18,TRBJ2-7,.,.,TGTGCCAGCTCACCACCGGCCACTAATCTCGACGAGCAGTACTTC,CASSPPATNLDEQYF
TRBV11-3,TRBJ2-7,TRBD2,.,TGTGCCAGCAGCTTTAGCGGGGGGATCGAGCAGTACTTC,CASSFSGGIEQYF
TRBV5-1,TRBJ2-3,TRBD2,.,TGCGCCAGCAGAGCGACTAGCCGGTTCATCCCAGATACGCAGTATTTT,CASRATSRFIPDTQYF
TRBV6-1,TRBJ1-5,.,.,TGTGCCAGCACTGGCAGGGATCGTAGCAATCAGCCCCAGCATTTT,CASTGRDRSNQPQHF
TRBV18,TRBJ2-5,.,.,TGTGCCAGCTCCCTAGGTGGATTAGGGCAAGAGACCCAGTACTTC,CASSLGGLGQETQYF
TRBV11-3,TRBJ2-1,.,.,TGTGCCAGCAGCTCCGGGACAAACTCCTACAATGAGCAGTTCTTC,CASSSGTNSYNEQFF
TRBV19,TRBJ1-5,.,.,TGTGCCAGTAGTATAGATCTATTTCAGCCCCAGCATTTT,CASSIDLFQPQHF
TRBV2,TRBJ1-2,.,.,TGTGCCAGCATGGTCACGCTTAACTATGGCTACACCTTC,CASMVTLNYGYTF
TRBV5-1,TRBJ1-1,.,.,TGCGCCAGCTCTGGGGGGGGCCGGGAGAACACTGAAGCTTTCTTT,CASSGGGRENTEAFF
TRBV15,TRBJ2-5,.,.,TGTGCCACCAGCAGGGAAAGGACACGACAAGAGACCCAGTACTTC,CATSRERTRQETQYF
TRBV7-9,TRBJ2-1,TRBD1,.,TGTGCCAGCAGACCTGCGGGGACAGGGGGGGAGGGTGAGCAGTTCTTC,CASRPAGTGGEGEQFF
TRBV11-1,TRBJ2-1,.,.,TGTGCCAGCAGCTCCGGACGCCGGCAGTTCTTC,CASSSGRRQFF
TRBV6-5,TRBJ1-5,.,.,TGTGCCAGCAGTCAGGGCCTGGGACAGCCCCAGCATTTT,CASSQGLGQPQHF
TRBV5-5,TRBJ2-7,.,once,TGTGCCAGCAGCTTGGACCTGACTGGGCAGTACTTC,CASSLDLTGQYF
TRBV6-1,TRBJ1-6,.,.,TGTGCCAGCAGGGTGGCGAAATATAATTCACCCCTCCACTTT,CASRVAKYNSPLHF
TRBV11-3,TRBJ1-6,.,once,TGTGCCAGCAGCTTAGATCATGGTTCACCCCTCCACTTT,CASSLDHGSPLHF
TRBV7-2,TRBJ2-7,.,.,TGTGCCAGCAGCAACTATAGCGCGGGGTATATTTACTTC,CASSNYSAGYIYF
TRBV5-1,TRBJ2-7,.,.,TGCGCCAGCAGCTTGGAGGTTATATCCTACGAGCAGTACTTC,CASSLEVISYEQYF
TRBV19,TRBJ1-2,TRBD1,.,TGTGCCAGTAGCCGAGACAGGGGGGACTATGGCTACACCTTC,CASSRDRGDYGYTF
TRBV9,TRBJ2-6,.,.,TGTGCCAGCAGCGTAGCTGGGTCAGGGGCGCCCGGGGCCAACGTCCTGACTTTC,CASSVAGSGAPGANVLTF
TRBV2,TRBJ2-6,.,.,TGTGCCAGCATTCTAGCTGGGGCCAACGTCCTGACTTTC,CASILAGANVLTF
TRBV28,TRBJ2-2,.,.,TGTGCCAGCAGGGGCGGGACCCTCAACACCGGGGAGCTGTTTTTT,CASRGGTLNTGELFF
TRBV4-3,TRBJ1-3,.,.,TGCGCCAGCAGCCAAGGGTTGAGCTCTGGAAACACCATATATTTT,CASSQGLSSGNTIYF
TRBV9,TRBJ2-1,.,.,TGTGCCAGCAGCGTACAAGACCTCGATGGCGATCGCGCGGATGAGCAGTTCTTC,CASSVQDLDGDRADEQFF
TRBV4-3,TRBJ2-1,TRBD2,once,TGCGCCAGCAGCCCTCATCGGCTAGCGGGCCATGAGCAGTTCTTC,CASSPHRLAGHEQFF
TRBV19,TRBJ2-1,TRBD2,.,TGTGCCAGTAGTACACCGAGCGGGGGGGGCTACAATGAGCAGTTCTTC,CASSTPSGGGYNEQFF
TRBV15,TRBJ2-2,.,.,TGTGCCACCAGCAGAGATTTGGGTGACGGGGAGCTGTTTTTT,CATSRDLGDGELFF
TRBV6-5,TRBJ1-6,.,.,TGTGCCAGCAGTTACTCGTGGCATCTTAATTCACCCCTCCACTTT,CASSYSWHLNSPLHF